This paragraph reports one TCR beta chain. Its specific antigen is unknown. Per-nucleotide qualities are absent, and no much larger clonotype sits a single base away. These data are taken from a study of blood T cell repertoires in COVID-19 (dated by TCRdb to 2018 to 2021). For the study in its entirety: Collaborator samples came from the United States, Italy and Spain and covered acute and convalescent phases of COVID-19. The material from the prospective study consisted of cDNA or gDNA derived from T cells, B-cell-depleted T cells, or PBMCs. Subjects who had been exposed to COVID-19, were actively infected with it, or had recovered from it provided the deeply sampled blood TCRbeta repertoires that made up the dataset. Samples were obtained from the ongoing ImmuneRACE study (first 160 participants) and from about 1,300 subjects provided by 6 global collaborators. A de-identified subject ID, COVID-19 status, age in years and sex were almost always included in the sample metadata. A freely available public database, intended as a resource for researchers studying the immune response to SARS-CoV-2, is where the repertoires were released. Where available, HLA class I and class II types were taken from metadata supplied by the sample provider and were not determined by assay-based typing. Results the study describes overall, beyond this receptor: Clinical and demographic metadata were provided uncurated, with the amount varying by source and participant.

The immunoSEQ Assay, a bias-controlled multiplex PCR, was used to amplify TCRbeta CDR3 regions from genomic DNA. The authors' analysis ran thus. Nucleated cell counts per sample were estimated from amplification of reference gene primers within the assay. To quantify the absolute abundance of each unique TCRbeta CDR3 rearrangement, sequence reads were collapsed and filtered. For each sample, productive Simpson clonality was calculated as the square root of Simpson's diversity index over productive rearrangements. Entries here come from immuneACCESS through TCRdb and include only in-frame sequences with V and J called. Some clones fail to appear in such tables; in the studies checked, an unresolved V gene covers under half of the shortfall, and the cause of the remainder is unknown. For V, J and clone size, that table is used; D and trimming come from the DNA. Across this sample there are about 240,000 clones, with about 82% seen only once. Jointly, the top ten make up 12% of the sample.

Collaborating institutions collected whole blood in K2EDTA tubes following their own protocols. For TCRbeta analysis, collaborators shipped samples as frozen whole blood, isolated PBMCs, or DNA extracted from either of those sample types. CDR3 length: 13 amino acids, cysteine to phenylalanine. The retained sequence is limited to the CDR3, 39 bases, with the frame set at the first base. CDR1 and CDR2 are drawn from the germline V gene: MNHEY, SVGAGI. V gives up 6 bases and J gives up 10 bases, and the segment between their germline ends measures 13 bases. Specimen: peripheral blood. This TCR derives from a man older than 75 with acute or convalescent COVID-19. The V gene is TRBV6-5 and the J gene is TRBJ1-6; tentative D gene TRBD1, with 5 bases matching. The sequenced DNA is TGTGCCAGCAGCTTTTTTGGGGGGTCACCCCTCCACTTT. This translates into CASSFFGGSPLHF.